This T cell receptor beta chain derives from a study of lymphopenia after photon versus proton radiotherapy. Overall study findings and caveats: Under photons, naive T cells and diversity fell while effector/memory populations rose.

Here immunoSEQ multiplex PCR was the method, and the copy in TCRdb shows in-frame clones only, minus some. The sample yields over 50,000 clones, about 90% seen once. The germline gives CDR1 SGHTA, CDR2 FQGNSA. This CDR3 has 15 amino acids. With V trimmed by 4 bases and J by 2 bases, 8 bases remained unmatched. Regarding this clone: The antigen is not known.

This clonotype originated in a man in his forties with gastric cancer. The sequencing used peripheral blood, collected from a patient treated with photon-based radiotherapy. This chain links TRBV7-2 with TRBJ2-7; 7 positions agree with TRBD1. The CDR3 region is CASSSRTGSAYEQYF. The CDR3 DNA reads as TGTGCCAGCAGCTCCCGGACAGGCTCAGCCTACGAGCAGTACTTC.